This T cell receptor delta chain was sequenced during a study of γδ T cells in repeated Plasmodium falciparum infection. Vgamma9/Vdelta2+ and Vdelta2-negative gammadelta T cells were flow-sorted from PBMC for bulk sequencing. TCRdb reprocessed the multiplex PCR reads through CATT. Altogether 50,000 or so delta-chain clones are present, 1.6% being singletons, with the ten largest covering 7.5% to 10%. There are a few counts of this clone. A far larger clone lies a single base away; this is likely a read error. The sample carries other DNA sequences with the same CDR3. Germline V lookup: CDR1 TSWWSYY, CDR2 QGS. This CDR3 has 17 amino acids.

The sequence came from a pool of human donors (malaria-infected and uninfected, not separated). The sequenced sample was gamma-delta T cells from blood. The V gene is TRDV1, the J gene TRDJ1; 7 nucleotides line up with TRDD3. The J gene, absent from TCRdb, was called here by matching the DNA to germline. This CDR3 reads CALGALPWGSYTDKLIF. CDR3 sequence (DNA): TGTGCTCTTGGGGCTCTCCCCTGGGGGTCGTACACTGATAAACTCATCTTT.